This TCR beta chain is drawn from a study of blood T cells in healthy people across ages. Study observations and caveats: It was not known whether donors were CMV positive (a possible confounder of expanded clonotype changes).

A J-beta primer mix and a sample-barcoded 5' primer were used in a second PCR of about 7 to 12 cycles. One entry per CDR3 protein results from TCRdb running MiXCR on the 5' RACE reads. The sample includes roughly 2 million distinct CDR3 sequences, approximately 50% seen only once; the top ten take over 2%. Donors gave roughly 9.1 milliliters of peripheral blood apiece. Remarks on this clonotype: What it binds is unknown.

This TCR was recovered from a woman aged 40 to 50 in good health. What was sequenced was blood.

The CDR3 sequence: CSVERSTGSTDTQYF. The CDR3 bases are TGCAGCGTTGAAAGGAGTACAGGGAGCACAGATACGCAGTATTTT. The rearrangement joins TRBV29-1 to TRBJ2-3, with a weak D call TRBD1 (6 bases). Looked up from germline, CDR1 is SQVTM and CDR2 is ANQGSEA. The CDR3 consists of 15 residues. Trimming shortened V by 2 bases and J by 0 bases, and 12 bases separated the two germline ends.